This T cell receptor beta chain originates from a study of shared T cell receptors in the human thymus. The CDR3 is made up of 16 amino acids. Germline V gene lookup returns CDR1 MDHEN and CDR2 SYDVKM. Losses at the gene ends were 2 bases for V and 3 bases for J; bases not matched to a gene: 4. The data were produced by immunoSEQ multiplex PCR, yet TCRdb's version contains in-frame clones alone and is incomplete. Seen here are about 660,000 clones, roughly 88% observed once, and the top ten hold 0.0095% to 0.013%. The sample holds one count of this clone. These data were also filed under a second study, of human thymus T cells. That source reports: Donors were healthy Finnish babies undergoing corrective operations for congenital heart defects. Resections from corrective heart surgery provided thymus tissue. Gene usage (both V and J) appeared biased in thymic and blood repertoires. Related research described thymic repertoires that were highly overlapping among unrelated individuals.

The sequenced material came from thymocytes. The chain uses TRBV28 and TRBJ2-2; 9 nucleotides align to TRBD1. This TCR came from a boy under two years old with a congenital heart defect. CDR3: CASSLRDREDTGELFF. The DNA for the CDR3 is TGTGCCAGCAGTTTACGGGACAGGGAGGACACCGGGGAGCTGTTTTTT.